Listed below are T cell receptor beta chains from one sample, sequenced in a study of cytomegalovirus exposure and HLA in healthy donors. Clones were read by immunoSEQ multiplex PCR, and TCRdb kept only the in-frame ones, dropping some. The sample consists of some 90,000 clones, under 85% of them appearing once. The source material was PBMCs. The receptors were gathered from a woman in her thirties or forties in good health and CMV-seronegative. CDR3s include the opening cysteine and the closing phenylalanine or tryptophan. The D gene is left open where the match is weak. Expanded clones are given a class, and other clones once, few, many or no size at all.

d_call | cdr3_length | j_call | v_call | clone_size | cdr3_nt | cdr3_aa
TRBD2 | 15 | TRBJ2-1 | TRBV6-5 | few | TGTGCCAGCAGGAGAGGGACTAGCGGATACAATGAGCAGTTCTTC | CASRRGTSGYNEQFF
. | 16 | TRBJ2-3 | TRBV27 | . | TGTGCCAGCAGTTCACTCGGGAGCCTTCTGAGGGATACGCAGTATTTT | CASSSLGSLLRDTQYF
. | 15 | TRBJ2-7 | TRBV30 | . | TGTGCCTGGAGTTCACCAACAAGGAGAACCTACGAGCAGTACTTC | CAWSSPTRRTYEQYF
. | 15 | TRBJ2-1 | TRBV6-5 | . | TGTGCCAGCACCACCGAGGGGGGGAGCTACAATGAGCAGTTCTTC | CASTTEGGSYNEQFF
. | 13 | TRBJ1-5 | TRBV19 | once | TGTGCCAGTAGTATAGCAGAAAATCAGCCCCAGCATTTT | CASSIAENQPQHF
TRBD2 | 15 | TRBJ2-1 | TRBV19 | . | TGTGCCAGTAGTATAGGAGCGGGAGTCGTAAATGAGCAGTTCTTC | CASSIGAGVVNEQFF
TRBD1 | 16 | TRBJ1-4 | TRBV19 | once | TGTGCCAGTAGTAGGAGACAGGGGGCTCTTAATGAAAAACTGTTTTTT | CASSRRQGALNEKLFF
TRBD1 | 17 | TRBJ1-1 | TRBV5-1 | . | TGCGCCAGCAGCCCCCCCCGGAAGGGACAGGGTACCACTGAAGCTTTCTTT | CASSPPRKGQGTTEAFF
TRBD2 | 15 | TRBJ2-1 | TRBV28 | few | TGTGCCAGCAGTTCATTCGGGACTAGCGGTCGTGAGCAGTTCTTC | CASSSFGTSGREQFF
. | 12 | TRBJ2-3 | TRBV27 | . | TGTGCCAGCAGACCGGGTCCAGATACGCAGTATTTT | CASRPGPDTQYF
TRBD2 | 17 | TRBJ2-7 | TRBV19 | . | TGTGCCAGTAGTATTGCCGGGAGGGCTGTCGGATCCGACGAGCAGTACTTC | CASSIAGRAVGSDEQYF
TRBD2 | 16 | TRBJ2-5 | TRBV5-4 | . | TGTGCCAGCAGCTATACGGGACTAGTAAGGCCAGAGACCCAGTACTTC | CASSYTGLVRPETQYF
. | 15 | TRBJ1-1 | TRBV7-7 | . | TGTGCCAGCAGCTTTTCTCATTCCGGGAACACTGAAGCTTTCTTT | CASSFSHSGNTEAFF
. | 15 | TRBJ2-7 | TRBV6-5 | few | TGTGCCAGCAGTTACTCGGCCGGGGTAGCTGGCGAGCAGTACTTC | CASSYSAGVAGEQYF
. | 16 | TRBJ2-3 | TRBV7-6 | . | TGTGCCAGCAGCTTAGACCGGACACGCAGCACAGATACGCAGTATTTT | CASSLDRTRSTDTQYF
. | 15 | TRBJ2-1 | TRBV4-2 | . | TGTGCCAGCAGCCAAGGGCTTGAGGGCTACAATGAGCAGTTCTTC | CASSQGLEGYNEQFF
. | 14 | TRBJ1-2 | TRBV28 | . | TGTGCCAGCAGTTTAGAACCGGGAATCTATGGCTACACCTTC | CASSLEPGIYGYTF
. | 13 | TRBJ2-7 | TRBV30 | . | TGTGCCTGGAGTGTAGTCGCCAGCTACGAGCAGTACTTC | CAWSVVASYEQYF
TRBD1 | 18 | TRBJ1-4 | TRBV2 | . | TGTGCCAGCACCTGGAAGGGACAGGGAAACCCAACTAATGAAAAACTGTTTTTT | CASTWKGQGNPTNEKLFF
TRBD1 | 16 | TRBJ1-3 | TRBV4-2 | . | TGTGCCAGCAGCCAGGGGGGACAGGGATTTGGAAACACCATATATTTT | CASSQGGQGFGNTIYF
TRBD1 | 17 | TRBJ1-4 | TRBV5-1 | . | TGCGCCAGCAGCTTGGCCGACAGGGGGCGAGGGTATGAAAAACTGTTTTTT | CASSLADRGRGYEKLFF
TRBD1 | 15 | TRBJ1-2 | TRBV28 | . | TGTGCCAGCAACTACAGGGGGCTTTCCATTTATGGCTACACCTTC | CASNYRGLSIYGYTF
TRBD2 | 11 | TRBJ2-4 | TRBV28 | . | TGTGCCAGCAGCGGACTAGCGGGAGAAAACTTC | CASSGLAGENF
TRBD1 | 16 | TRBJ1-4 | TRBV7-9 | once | TGTGCCAGCAGCTTCCTTACGGGACAGGGGAGAGAAAAACTGTTTTTT | CASSFLTGQGREKLFF
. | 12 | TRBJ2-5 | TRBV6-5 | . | TGTGCCAGCAGTTCTAGCGAAGAGACCCAGTACTTC | CASSSSEETQYF
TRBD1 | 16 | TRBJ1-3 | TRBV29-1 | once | TGCAGCGTTGGGGCAGGGGGCCTTCTCTCTGGAAACACCATATATTTT | CSVGAGGLLSGNTIYF
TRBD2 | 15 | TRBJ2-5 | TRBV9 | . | TGTGCCAGCAGCGTAGGACTAGCGGGAGGGGAGACCCAGTACTTC | CASSVGLAGGETQYF
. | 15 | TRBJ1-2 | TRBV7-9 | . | TGTGCCAGCAGCCTACAGGGTACCCCTAACTATGGCTACACCTTC | CASSLQGTPNYGYTF
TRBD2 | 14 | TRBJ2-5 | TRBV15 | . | TGTGCCACCAGCGGTCAAGCGGGAGCGGAGACCCAGTACTTC | CATSGQAGAETQYF
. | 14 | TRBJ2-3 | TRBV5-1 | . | TGCGCCAGCAGCTTCCGGCAGGTCGCAGATACGCAGTATTTT | CASSFRQVADTQYF
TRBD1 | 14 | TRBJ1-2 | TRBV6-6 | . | TGTGCCAGCAGCTCGACAGGGGAGACCTATGGCTACACCTTC | CASSSTGETYGYTF
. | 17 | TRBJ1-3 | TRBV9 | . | TGTGCCAGCAGCGTATCCAGGCACCTCAGCTCTGGAAACACCATATATTTT | CASSVSRHLSSGNTIYF
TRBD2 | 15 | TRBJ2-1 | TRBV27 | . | TGTGCCAGCAGTATTAGCGGGAAGTTCTACAATGAGCAGTTCTTC | CASSISGKFYNEQFF
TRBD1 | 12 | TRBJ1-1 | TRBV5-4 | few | TGTGCCAGCAGCTTGATGGACAGGGAAGCTTTCTTT | CASSLMDREAFF
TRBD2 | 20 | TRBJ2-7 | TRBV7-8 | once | TGTGCCAGCAGGCCCGGGACTTCACCGACCGGGACTAGCGGGGGCTACGAGCAGTACTTC | CASRPGTSPTGTSGGYEQYF
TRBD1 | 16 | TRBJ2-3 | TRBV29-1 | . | TGCAGCGTGGTTGGGACAGGGGAGTTGATCACAGATACGCAGTATTTT | CSVVGTGELITDTQYF
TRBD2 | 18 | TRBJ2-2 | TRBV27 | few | TGTGCCAGCAGTAGCCCTAGCGGGAGGGCGAAAAGACCCGGGGAGCTGTTTTTT | CASSSPSGRAKRPGELFF
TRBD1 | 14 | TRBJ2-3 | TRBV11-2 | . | TGTGCCAGCAGCCAACAGGGGGCCACAGATACGCAGTATTTT | CASSQQGATDTQYF
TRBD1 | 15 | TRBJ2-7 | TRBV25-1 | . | TGTGCCAGCAGTGAATGGGAGACAGGGATGAACGAGCAGTACTTC | CASSEWETGMNEQYF
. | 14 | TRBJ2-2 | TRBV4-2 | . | TGTGCCAGCAGCCCCAACAGGTGGACCGGGGAGCTGTTTTTT | CASSPNRWTGELFF